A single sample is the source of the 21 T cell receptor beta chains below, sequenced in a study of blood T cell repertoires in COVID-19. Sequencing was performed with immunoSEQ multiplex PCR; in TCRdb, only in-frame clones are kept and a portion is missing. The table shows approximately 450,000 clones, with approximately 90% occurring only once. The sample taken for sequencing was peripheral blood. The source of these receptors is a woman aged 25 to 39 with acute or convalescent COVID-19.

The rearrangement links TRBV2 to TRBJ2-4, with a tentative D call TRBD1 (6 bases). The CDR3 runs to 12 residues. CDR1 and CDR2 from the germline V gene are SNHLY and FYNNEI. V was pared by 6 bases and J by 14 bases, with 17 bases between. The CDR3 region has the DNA TGTGCCAGCAGCGACGGACAGCTGGTAGAGTACTTC. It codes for CASSDGQLVEYF.

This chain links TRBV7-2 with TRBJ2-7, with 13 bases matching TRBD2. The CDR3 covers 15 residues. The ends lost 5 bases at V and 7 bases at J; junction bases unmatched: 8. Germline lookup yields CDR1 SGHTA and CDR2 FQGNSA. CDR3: CASSPGPGLAGEQYF. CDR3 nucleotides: TGTGCCAGCAGCCCGGGACCGGGACTAGCGGGGGAGCAGTACTTC. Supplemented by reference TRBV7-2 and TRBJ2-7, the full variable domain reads GAGVSQSPSNKVTEKGKDVELRCDPISGHTALYWYRQSLGQGLEFLIYFQGNSAPDKSGLPSDRFSAERTGGSVSTLTIQRTQQEDSAVYLCASSPGPGLAGEQYFGPGTRLTVT.

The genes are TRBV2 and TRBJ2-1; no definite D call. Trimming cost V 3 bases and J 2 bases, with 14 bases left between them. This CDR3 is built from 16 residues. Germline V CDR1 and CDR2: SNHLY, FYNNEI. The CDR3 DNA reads TGTGCCAGCAGTGACAACCTCGCGGAACCCTACAATGAGCAGTTCTTC. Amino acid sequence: CASSDNLAEPYNEQFF.

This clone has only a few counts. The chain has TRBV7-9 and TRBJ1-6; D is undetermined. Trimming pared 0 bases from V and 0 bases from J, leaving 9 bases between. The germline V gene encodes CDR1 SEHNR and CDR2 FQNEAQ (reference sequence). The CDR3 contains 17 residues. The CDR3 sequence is CASSLAGRSSYNSPLHF. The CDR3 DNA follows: TGTGCCAGCAGCTTAGCCGGTCGAAGCTCCTATAATTCACCCCTCCACTTT.

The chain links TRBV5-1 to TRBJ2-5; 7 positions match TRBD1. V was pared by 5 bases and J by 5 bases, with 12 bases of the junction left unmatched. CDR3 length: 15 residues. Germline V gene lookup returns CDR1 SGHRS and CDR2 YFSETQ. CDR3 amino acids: CASREVYRGRETQYF. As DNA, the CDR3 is TGCGCCAGCAGAGAAGTATACAGGGGCCGGGAGACCCAGTACTTC.

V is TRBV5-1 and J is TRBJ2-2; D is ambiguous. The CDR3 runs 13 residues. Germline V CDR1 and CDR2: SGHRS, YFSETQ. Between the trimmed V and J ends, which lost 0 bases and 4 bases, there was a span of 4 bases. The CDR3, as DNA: TGCGCCAGCAGCTTGGACGGCACCGGGGAGCTGTTTTTT. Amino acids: CASSLDGTGELFF.

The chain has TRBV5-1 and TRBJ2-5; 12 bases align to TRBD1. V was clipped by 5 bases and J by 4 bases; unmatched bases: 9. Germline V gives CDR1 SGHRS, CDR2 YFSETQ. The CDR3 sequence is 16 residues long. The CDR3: CASRGFRDRGPETQYF. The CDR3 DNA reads TGCGCCAGCAGGGGTTTCAGGGACAGGGGGCCAGAGACCCAGTACTTC.

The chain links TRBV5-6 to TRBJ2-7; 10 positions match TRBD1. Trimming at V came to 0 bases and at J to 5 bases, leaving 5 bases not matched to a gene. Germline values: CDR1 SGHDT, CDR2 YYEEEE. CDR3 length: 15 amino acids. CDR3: CASSLEGQGVNEQYF. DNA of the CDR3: TGTGCCAGCAGCTTGGAAGGACAGGGGGTGAACGAGCAGTACTTC.

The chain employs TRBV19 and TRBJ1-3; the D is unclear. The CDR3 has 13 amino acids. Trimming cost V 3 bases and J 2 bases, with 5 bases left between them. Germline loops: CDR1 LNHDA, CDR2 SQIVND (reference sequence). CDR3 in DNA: TGTGCCAGTAGTATCGGGGCTGGAAACACCATATATTTT. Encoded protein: CASSIGAGNTIYF.

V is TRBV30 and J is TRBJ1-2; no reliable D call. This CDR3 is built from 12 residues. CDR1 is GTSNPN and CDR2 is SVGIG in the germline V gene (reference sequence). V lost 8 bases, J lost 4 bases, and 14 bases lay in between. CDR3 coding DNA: TGTGCCATGGACGGGGTCGGCTATGGCTACACCTTC. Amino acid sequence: CAMDGVGYGYTF.

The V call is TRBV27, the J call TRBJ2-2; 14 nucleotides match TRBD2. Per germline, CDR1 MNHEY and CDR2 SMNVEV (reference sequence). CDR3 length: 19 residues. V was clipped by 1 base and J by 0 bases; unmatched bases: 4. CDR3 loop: CASSLYGLAGGPNTGELFF. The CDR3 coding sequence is TGTGCCAGCAGTTTATACGGACTAGCGGGGGGCCCGAACACCGGGGAGCTGTTTTTT.

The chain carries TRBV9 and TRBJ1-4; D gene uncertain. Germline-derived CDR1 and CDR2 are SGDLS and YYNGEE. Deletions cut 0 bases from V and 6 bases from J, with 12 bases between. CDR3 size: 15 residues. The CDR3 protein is CASSVGDTEHEKLFF. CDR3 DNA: TGTGCCAGCAGCGTAGGAGATACAGAACATGAAAAACTGTTTTTT.

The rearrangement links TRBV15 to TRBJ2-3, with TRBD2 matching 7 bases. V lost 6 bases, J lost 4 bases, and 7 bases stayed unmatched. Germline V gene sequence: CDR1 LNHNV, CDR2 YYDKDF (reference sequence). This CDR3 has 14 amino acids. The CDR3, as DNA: TGTGCCACCAGTCTCGGCGGGGGATCAGATACGCAGTATTTT. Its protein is CATSLGGGSDTQYF. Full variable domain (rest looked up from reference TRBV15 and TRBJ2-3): DAMVIQNPRYQVTQFGKPVTLSCSQTLNHNVMYWYQQKSSQAPKLLFHYYDKDFNNEADTPDNFQSRRPNTSFCFLDIRSPGLGDTAMYLCATSLGGGSDTQYFGPGTRLTVL.

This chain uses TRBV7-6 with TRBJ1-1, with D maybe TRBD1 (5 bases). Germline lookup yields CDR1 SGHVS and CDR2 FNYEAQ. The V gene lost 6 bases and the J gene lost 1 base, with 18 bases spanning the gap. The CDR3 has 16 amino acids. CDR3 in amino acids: CASRSIGGLPNTEAFF. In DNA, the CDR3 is TGTGCCAGCAGATCCATTGGGGGACTGCCGAACACTGAAGCTTTCTTT.

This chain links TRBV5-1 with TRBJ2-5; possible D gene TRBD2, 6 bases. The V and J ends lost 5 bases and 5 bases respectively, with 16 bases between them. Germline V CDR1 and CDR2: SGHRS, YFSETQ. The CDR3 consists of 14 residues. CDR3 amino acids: CASSRDSTGETQYF. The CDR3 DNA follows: TGCGCCAGCAGTCGGGACTCTACTGGGGAGACCCAGTACTTC. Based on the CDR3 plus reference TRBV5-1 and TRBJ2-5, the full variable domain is KAGVTQTPRYLIKTRGQQVTLSCSPISGHRSVSWYQQTPGQGLQFLFEYFSETQRNKGNFPGRFSGRQFSNSRSEMNVSTLELGDSALYLCASSRDSTGETQYFGPGTRLLVL.

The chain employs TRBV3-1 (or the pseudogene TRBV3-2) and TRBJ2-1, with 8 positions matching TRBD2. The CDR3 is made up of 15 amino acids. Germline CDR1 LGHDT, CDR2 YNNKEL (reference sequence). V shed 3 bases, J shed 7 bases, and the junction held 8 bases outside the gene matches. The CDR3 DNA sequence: TGTGCCAGCAGCCAGCTCGGGGGGGCCCGGAATGAGCAGTTCTTC. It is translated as CASSQLGGARNEQFF.

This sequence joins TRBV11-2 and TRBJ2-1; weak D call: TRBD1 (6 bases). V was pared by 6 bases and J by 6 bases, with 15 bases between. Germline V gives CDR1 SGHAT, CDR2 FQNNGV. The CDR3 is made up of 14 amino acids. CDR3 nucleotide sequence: TGTGCCAGCAGACTGGAGAGGGGGTTCAATGAGCAGTTCTTC. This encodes CASRLERGFNEQFF.

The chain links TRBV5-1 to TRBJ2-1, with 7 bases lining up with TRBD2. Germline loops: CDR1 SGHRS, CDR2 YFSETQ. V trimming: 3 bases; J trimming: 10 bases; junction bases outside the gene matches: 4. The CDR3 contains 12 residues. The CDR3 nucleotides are TGCGCCAGCAGCTCGCGGGGGTCCGAGCAGTTCTTC. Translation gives CASSSRGSEQFF.

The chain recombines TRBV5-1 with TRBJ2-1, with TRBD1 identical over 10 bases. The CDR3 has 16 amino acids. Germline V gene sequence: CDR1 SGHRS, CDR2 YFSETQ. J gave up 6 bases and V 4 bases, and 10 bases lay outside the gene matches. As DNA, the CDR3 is TGCGCCAGCAGCCTCGGGGGGACAGGGGTGGTCAATGAGCAGTTCTTC. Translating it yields CASSLGGTGVVNEQFF.

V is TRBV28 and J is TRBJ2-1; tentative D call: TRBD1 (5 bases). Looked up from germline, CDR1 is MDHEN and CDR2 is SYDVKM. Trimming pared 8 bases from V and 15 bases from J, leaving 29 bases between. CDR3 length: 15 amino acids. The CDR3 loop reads CASGNGGQLLQFWFF. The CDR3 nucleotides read TGTGCCAGCGGGAATGGTGGACAACTCCTACAATTTTGGTTCTTC.

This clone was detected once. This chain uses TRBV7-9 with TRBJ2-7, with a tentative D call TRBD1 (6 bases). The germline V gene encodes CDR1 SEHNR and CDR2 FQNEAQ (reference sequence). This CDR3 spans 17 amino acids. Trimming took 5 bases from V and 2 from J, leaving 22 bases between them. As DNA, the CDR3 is TGTGCCAGCAGCCCAACGAAAAATACAGGGAATCCCTACGAGCAGTACTTC. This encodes CASSPTKNTGNPYEQYF. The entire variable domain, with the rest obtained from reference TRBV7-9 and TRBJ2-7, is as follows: DTGVSQNPRHKITKRGQNVTFRCDPISEHNRLYWYRQTLGQGPEFLTYFQNEAQLEKSRLLSDRFSAERPKGSFSTLEIQRTEQGDSAMYLCASSPTKNTGNPYEQYFGPGTRLTVT.